Listed below are T cell receptor beta chains from one sample, sequenced in a study of CD8+CD57+ T cells in acquired aplastic anemia. MiXCR was run by TCRdb on the reads, yielding one entry per CDR3 protein. The sample comprises 150,000 to 200,000 distinct CDR3 sequences, over 60% of which are singletons, and roughly 46% rests with the top ten. The source material was sorted CD4+, CD8+, or CD8+CD57+ T cells (not recorded which) from PBMCs. These receptor sequences come from a human donor with severe aplastic anemia or a healthy control (not recorded which). Each CDR3 is given with its conserved first and last residue. A D gene is named only where the DNA matches it firmly. Part of the rows lack a size; the others show once, few, many or a class for expanded clones.

clone_size j_call d_call v_call cdr3_nt cdr3_aa
. TRBJ1-1 . TRBV2 TGTGCCAGCACTACAGGCTCTATGAACACTGAAGCTTTCTTT CASTTGSMNTEAFF
. TRBJ2-3 . TRBV10-3 TGTGCCATCAGTGAAGGGGAAACTAGAGATACGCAGTATTTT CAISEGETRDTQYF
many TRBJ1-5 . TRBV27 TGTGCCAGCAGTTTATTGGCCGCGAGCAATCAGCCCCAGCATTTT CASSLLAASNQPQHF
. TRBJ2-7 TRBD2 TRBV6-1 TGTGCCAGCAGTGCTAGCGGGAGGGCCATGGGCGGGCAGTACTTC CASSASGRAMGGQYF
once TRBJ2-1 . TRBV2 TGTGCCAGCAGTGAACGTAGTGGTTGGGGCTCCTACAATGAGCAGTTCTTC CASSERSGWGSYNEQFF
once TRBJ2-1 . TRBV12-3/TRBV12-4 TGTGCCAGCACCAAACTCCAGGGAAACAATGAGCAGTTCTTC CASTKLQGNNEQFF
. TRBJ1-6 . TRBV2 TGTGCCAGCAGTGAAGCGGACAGCAATAATTCACCCCTCCACTTT CASSEADSNNSPLHF
. TRBJ1-6 . TRBV6-1 TGTGCCAGCAGTGAATATCCCGGGTCACCCCTCCACTTT CASSEYPGSPLHF
. TRBJ2-7 TRBD1 TRBV20-1 TGCAGTGCCAGCATGGATTGGGGGCAAGACAGGGCGTACGAGCAGTACTTC CSASMDWGQDRAYEQYF
few TRBJ2-5 . TRBV20-1 TGCAGTGCTAGAGGGCAGAGCCAAGAGACCCAGTACTTC CSARGQSQETQYF
. TRBJ2-7 . TRBV7-9 TGTGCCAGTAGTCCAAGACCTCACTACGAGCAGTACTTC CASSPRPHYEQYF
many TRBJ2-7 . TRBV7-2 TGTGCCAGCAGCTCTAGCTCCTACGAGCAGTACTTC CASSSSSYEQYF
. TRBJ2-7 . TRBV19 TGTGCCAGTAGTTGGCGACAGGCCCTCTCCTACGAGCAGTACTTC CASSWRQALSYEQYF
few TRBJ2-2 . TRBV27 TGTGCCAGCAGTTTAGGTATCGGGGAGCTGTTTTTT CASSLGIGELFF
. TRBJ2-7 . TRBV11-2 TGTGCCAGCAGCTTAGACGGGGGCCCCTACGAGCAGTACTTC CASSLDGGPYEQYF
. TRBJ1-3 . TRBV24-1 TGTGCCACCAGTGATCCAGGGTACGGAAACACCATATATTTT CATSDPGYGNTIYF
many TRBJ1-5 . TRBV12-3/TRBV12-4 TGTGCCAGCAGTCCGAGGATTAACTATGGGCCCCAGCATTTT CASSPRINYGPQHF
many TRBJ1-1 TRBD1 TRBV6-2/TRBV6-3 TGTGCCAGCAGTTACGCCGGACAGGCAACTGAAGCTTTCTTT CASSYAGQATEAFF
many TRBJ2-1 TRBD2 TRBV9 TGTGCCAGCAGCGGCGGGGGGCGAAACCATAATGAGCAGTTCTTC CASSGGGRNHNEQFF
. TRBJ2-1 . TRBV10-3 TGTGCCATCAGTGACATACAGGGCTCCTACAATGAGCAGTTCTTC CAISDIQGSYNEQFF
. TRBJ2-4 TRBD2 TRBV15 TGTGCCACCAGCAGATCGACCGAGCGGGGAAACATTCAGTACTTC CATSRSTERGNIQYF
once TRBJ2-3 TRBD1 TRBV10-1 TGCGCCAGCAGGGAACAGGGGGTTCATTATACGCAGTATTTT CASREQGVHYTQYF
. TRBJ1-4 . TRBV25-1 TGTGCCAGCAGTACCGAACTGACTGAAAAACTGTTTTTT CASSTELTEKLFF
. TRBJ2-1 TRBD2 TRBV19 TGTGCCAGTAGACGACTAGCGGGTGACAATGAGCAGTTCTTC CASRRLAGDNEQFF
many TRBJ1-6 . TRBV5-5 TGTGCCAGTGAGACAGCAAATTCACCCCTCCACTTT CASETANSPLHF
many TRBJ1-2 . TRBV7-9 TGTGCCAGCAGCTTAGTAGTACCGGCTGGGGACTATGGCTACACCTTC CASSLVVPAGDYGYTF
. TRBJ2-2 . TRBV6-1 TGTGCCAGCAACGGGGAGCTGTTTTTT CASNGELFF
once TRBJ2-7 TRBD1 TRBV29-1 TGCAGCTTCACCGGGACAGGCCTTTTTGGGCAGTACTTC CSFTGTGLFGQYF
. TRBJ2-1 . TRBV7-3 TGTGCCAGCAGCCCCTTGGGGGATGACAATGAGCAGTTCTTC CASSPLGDDNEQFF
few TRBJ1-6 TRBD1 TRBV2 TGTGCCAGCAGTGAATTGGCCGGACAGGGGAATTCACCCCTCCACTTT CASSELAGQGNSPLHF
. TRBJ2-3 TRBD2 TRBV6-4 TGTGCCAGCAGTGCCACGGGACTAGCGCAGGCCACAGATACGCAGTATTTT CASSATGLAQATDTQYF
. TRBJ2-5 . TRBV7-2 TGTGCCAGCAGCTTTAGCCACCAAGAGACCCAGTACTTC CASSFSHQETQYF
. TRBJ2-2 . TRBV30 TGTGCCTGGAGTGGGGTTACCGGGGAGCTGTTTTTT CAWSGVTGELFF
few TRBJ1-2 . TRBV15 TGTGCCACCAGCAGAGATCGGGGGAACTATGGCTACACCTTC CATSRDRGNYGYTF
few TRBJ2-7 . TRBV15 TGTGCCACCAGCAGAGGAGGGGGGCTCTCCTACGAGCAGTACTTC CATSRGGGLSYEQYF
. TRBJ2-7 . TRBV7-9 TGTGCCAGCACCCGTTGGGGGGCCCACGAGCAGTACTTC CASTRWGAHEQYF
. TRBJ2-3 . TRBV29-1 TGCAGCGTTGAAAGGGCGCAAGTTCCAGATACGCAGTATTTT CSVERAQVPDTQYF
once TRBJ2-4 . TRBV20-1 TGCAGCCCCGGTGCAGTAGCCAAAAACATTCAGTACTTC CSPGAVAKNIQYF
few TRBJ2-2 TRBD1 TRBV15 TGTGCCACCAGCAGGGACAGGGGGTGGACCGGGGAGCTGTTTTTT CATSRDRGWTGELFF
. TRBJ1-2 . TRBV29-1 TGCAGCACCAGTACAGGACCATATGGCTACACCTTC CSTSTGPYGYTF